This TCR beta chain was sequenced in a study of T cell clonotyping in hematopoietic cell transplantation. About the study: Recipients' pretransplant samples followed cytoreduction. Study-level results: CD4 and CD8 repertoire contributions could not be separated without sorting. Higher Inverse Simpson Index values in graft donor and pretransplant recipient predicted broader posttransplant TCR diversity. After transplant, recipient diversity fell while pathologically expanded clonotypes grew through day 180.

As for time point: recipient sample about 28 days before transplant, after cytoreduction. Deletions cut 7 bases from V and 1 base from J, with 13 bases between. Germline values: CDR1 LNHDA, CDR2 SQIVND (reference sequence). The CDR3 is made up of 14 amino acids. This clone was observed once. Its specificity is not known. The data were produced by immunoSEQ multiplex PCR, yet TCRdb's version contains in-frame clones alone and is incomplete. Altogether approximately 41,000 clones are present, 85% being singletons, with the ten largest covering approximately 3%. The rearrangement uses TRBV19 and TRBJ1-1; possible D gene TRBD1, 5 bases. This TCR came from a man aged 60 to 75 with acute myeloid leukemia. Some clones in this sample may be carry-over from other donors' samples. The source material was peripheral blood mononuclear cells, sampled before stem cell transplant. CDR3: CASTRGRQNTEAFF. In DNA, the CDR3 is TGTGCCAGTACCCGGGGACGGCAGAACACTGAAGCTTTCTTT. The full variable domain, in which reference TRBV19 and TRBJ1-1 provide the parts outside the CDR3, is DGGITQSPKYLFRKEGQNVTLSCEQNLNHDAMYWYRQDPGQGLRLIYYSQIVNDFQKGDIAEGYSVSREKKESFPLTVTSAQKNPTAFYLCASTRGRQNTEAFFGQGTRLTVV.